This T cell receptor (beta chain) was documented in a study of regulatory T cells. Notes on the study in general: Hydrophobic residues at CDR3 positions 6 and 7 were enriched in conventional CD4+ T cells of CD3G-deficient patients. Regulatory T cells showed the strongest V-J pair restriction and V/J gene skewing among patient repertoires.

Concerning this clone itself: Its antigen is unknown. The same CDR3 can be traced to other DNA sequences in this sample.

CDR3 length equals 14 residues. Germline loops: CDR1 LNHDA, CDR2 SQIVND (reference sequence). The V gene lost 3 bases and the J gene lost 0 bases, with 3 bases spanning the gap. Amplification used 52 TRBV primers and 13 TRBJ primers. Using immunoSEQ multiplex PCR, the repertoire was profiled, and TCRdb retains in-frame clones only, with some absent. The sample has around 29,000 clones, 93% seen once; the top ten hold 0.85% to 1%. All CD3G-deficient patients showed autoimmunity, more severe in two. Patients aged 2 to 39 years had fewer naive T cells. Regulatory (CD25-high CD127-low) and conventional (CD25-low CD127-high) CD4+ T cells were sorted separately.

This receptor was identified in a child aged 2 to 15 with CD3G deficiency. Sequencing used conventional CD4+ T cells sorted from blood. The chain joins TRBV19 to TRBJ2-6; no firm D call. The chain's CDR3 is CASSIDSGANVLTF. CDR3 nucleotide sequence: TGTGCCAGTAGTATCGACTCTGGGGCCAACGTCCTGACTTTC.